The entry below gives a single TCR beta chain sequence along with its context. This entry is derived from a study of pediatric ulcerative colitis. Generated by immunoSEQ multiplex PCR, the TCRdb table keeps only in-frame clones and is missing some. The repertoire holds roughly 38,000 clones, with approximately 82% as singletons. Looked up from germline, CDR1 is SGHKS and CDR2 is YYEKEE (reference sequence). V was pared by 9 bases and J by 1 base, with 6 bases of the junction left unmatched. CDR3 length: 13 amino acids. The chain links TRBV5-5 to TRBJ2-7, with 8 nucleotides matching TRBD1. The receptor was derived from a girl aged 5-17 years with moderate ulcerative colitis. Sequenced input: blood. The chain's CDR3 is CATTGTGSYEQYF. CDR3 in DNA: TGTGCCACCACCGGGACAGGTTCCTACGAGCAGTACTTC.